This T cell receptor beta chain was obtained from a study of PD-L1 blockade in urothelial cancer. Study information: Males with bladder-origin urothelial cancer constituted about nine tenths of the roughly 29 patients. The median T cell count in blood samples was over 140,000. It was at 3 weeks (second dose) and 6 weeks after treatment start that blood was analyzed.

Added to each PCR by spiking were synthetic TCR analog templates. The data were produced by immunoSEQ multiplex PCR, yet TCRdb's version contains in-frame clones alone and is incomplete. The data show more than 75,000 clones, with 90% to 95% seen just once and around 10% held by the top ten. The specimen comprised PBMCs, sampled around atezolizumab (anti-PD-L1) treatment. The clonotype originates from a man between 60 and 75 years old with urothelial cancer.

The CDR3 DNA reads TGCGCCAGCAGCCAGGCCGACAGGCCGTCAGATACGCAGTATTTT. This translates into CASSQADRPSDTQYF. This chain connects TRBV4-3 to TRBJ2-3; tentative D call: TRBD1 (6 bases). Trimming left V 3 bases short and J 4 bases short, with 14 bases between. Germline V gene sequence: CDR1 LGHNA, CDR2 YSLEER. CDR3 length: 15 residues.